Described below is a single T cell receptor beta chain sequence and its context. The data originate from a study of blood T cell repertoires in COVID-19. Produced via immunoSEQ multiplex PCR; TCRdb's table is partial and in-frame only. The table shows 200,000 to 250,000 clones, with 80% to 85% occurring only once. This CDR3 is built from 16 residues. The J segment lost 0 bases and the V segment lost 3 bases, leaving 6 bases of the junction unmatched. Germline assignment: CDR1 SGDLS and CDR2 YYNGEE. V usage is TRBV9 and J usage is TRBJ1-3; 7 bases align to TRBD1. The TCR sequence derives from a woman aged 70-85 years with COVID-19, enrolled during active disease. Sequences were obtained from peripheral blood. As DNA, the CDR3 is TGTGCCAGCAGCGAACAGGGACAGCTCTCTGGAAACACCATATATTTT. It yields the protein CASSEQGQLSGNTIYF.